Listed below are T cell receptor beta chains from one sample, sequenced in a study of cytomegalovirus exposure and HLA in healthy donors. Sequenced by immunoSEQ multiplex PCR; TCRdb stores in-frame clones only, minus some. The sample table sets out under 70,000 clones. Sequences were obtained from PBMCs. These receptors came from a female donor in good health and CMV-seropositive. Both conserved end residues are part of each CDR3. Each record gives: J gene, V gene, D gene, CDR3 protein, CDR3 DNA. The D gene is left open where the match is weak.

TRBJ1-2	TRBV25-1	.	CASSEYFQNNYGYTF	TGTGCCAGCAGTGAATATTTCCAGAATAACTATGGCTACACCTTC
TRBJ1-1	TRBV6-1	.	CASSEALLGQLNTEAFF	TGTGCCAGCAGTGAAGCGCTTCTTGGACAACTGAACACTGAAGCTTTCTTT
TRBJ2-7	TRBV5-8	TRBD1	CASSPWGQATYEQYF	TGTGCCAGCAGCCCCTGGGGACAGGCCACCTACGAGCAGTACTTC
TRBJ2-3	TRBV10-3	TRBD2	CAIRTSGGETDTQYF	TGTGCCATCAGGACTAGCGGGGGGGAGACAGATACGCAGTATTTT
TRBJ1-2	TRBV7-9	TRBD1	CASSLGTGGGGYTF	TGTGCCAGCAGCTTAGGGACAGGGGGTGGTGGCTACACCTTC
TRBJ1-2	TRBV30	.	CAWSVGGGARFVRGGYTF	TGTGCCTGGAGTGTAGGGGGGGGCGCAAGATTTGTAAGGGGTGGCTACACCTTC
TRBJ1-5	TRBV28	.	CASSFWRGQPQHF	.
TRBJ2-3	TRBV5-1	.	CASSLDRPPGDTQYF	TGCGCCAGCAGCTTGGACAGGCCGCCCGGGGATACGCAGTATTTT
TRBJ2-1	TRBV6-4	TRBD1	CASSDGDRESNEQFF	TGTGCCAGCAGTGATGGGGACAGGGAATCCAATGAGCAGTTCTTC
TRBJ2-2	TRBV6-1	.	CASSVLESTGELFF	TGTGCCAGCAGTGTTCTAGAGTCCACCGGGGAGCTGTTTTTT
TRBJ2-7	TRBV13	TRBD2	CASSLGHGGAYEQYF	TGTGCCAGCAGCTTAGGCCACGGGGGGGCCTACGAGCAGTACTTC
TRBJ1-1	TRBV18	TRBD1	CASSPRDRGLLGTEAFF	TGTGCCAGCTCACCCCGGGACAGGGGGCTTTTGGGAACTGAAGCTTTCTTT
TRBJ1-2	TRBV7-8	.	CASSPRGYPNYGYTF	TGTGCCAGCAGCCCCCGCGGCTACCCTAACTATGGCTACACCTTC
TRBJ1-1	TRBV30	TRBD1	CAWTATGGFTEAFF	TGTGCCTGGACTGCGACAGGGGGCTTCACTGAAGCTTTCTTT
TRBJ1-4	TRBV18	.	CASSPTTIGVGANEKLFF	TGTGCCAGCTCCCCTACCACAATAGGGGTTGGTGCTAATGAAAAACTGTTTTTT
TRBJ1-3	TRBV9	.	CASSLSRAGDGNTIYF	TGTGCCAGCAGCCTCTCGAGGGCAGGGGATGGAAACACCATATATTTT
TRBJ2-4	TRBV13	.	CASSSRPSGEAKNIQYF	TGTGCCAGCAGCTCCCGACCCTCGGGAGAGGCCAAAAACATTCAGTACTTC
TRBJ1-1	TRBV7-9	TRBD1	CASSSTRQGPGEAFF	TGTGCCAGCAGCTCCACCCGACAGGGTCCGGGTGAAGCTTTCTTT
TRBJ1-6	TRBV30	.	CANGLNNQSPLHF	TGTGCCAACGGACTAAATAATCAGTCACCCCTCCACTTT
TRBJ1-5	TRBV19	.	CASSSLPPGNQPQHF	TGTGCCAGTAGTTCCCTACCCCCGGGGAATCAGCCCCAGCATTTT
TRBJ1-5	TRBV11-2	.	CASSLDPLIQPQHF	TGTGCCAGCAGCTTAGATCCCCTAATTCAGCCCCAGCATTTT
TRBJ2-1	TRBV9	TRBD2	CASSVAWETTSGRLDEQFF	TGTGCCAGCAGCGTAGCGTGGGAGACGACTAGCGGGAGATTGGATGAGCAGTTCTTC
TRBJ2-1	TRBV25-1	TRBD1	CASRNYRGQEAYNEQFF	TGTGCCAGCAGGAACTACAGGGGACAAGAAGCCTACAATGAGCAGTTCTTC
TRBJ2-7	TRBV5-1	TRBD2	CASSETGTSTYEQYF	TGCGCCAGCAGCGAAACCGGGACTAGCACCTACGAGCAGTACTTC
TRBJ2-5	TRBV5-4	TRBD1	CASSLGTGGLQETQYF	TGTGCCAGCAGCTTGGGGACAGGAGGACTCCAAGAGACCCAGTACTTC
TRBJ2-7	TRBV4-2	TRBD2	CASSQDVSVRAGVVYEQYF	TGTGCCAGCAGCCAAGATGTTTCAGTCCGGGCGGGAGTCGTCTACGAGCAGTACTTC
TRBJ1-1	TRBV28	TRBD1	CASRAPAGGLYTEAFF	TGTGCCAGCAGGGCCCCAGCAGGGGGCTTGTACACTGAAGCTTTCTTT
TRBJ1-5	TRBV5-1	.	CASSLGGVNQPQHF	TGCGCCAGCAGCCTAGGAGGGGTTAATCAGCCCCAGCATTTT
TRBJ2-7	TRBV28	TRBD1	CASSFTGQGNEQYF	TGTGCCAGCAGTTTCACGGGACAGGGTAACGAGCAGTACTTC
TRBJ1-1	TRBV30	.	CAWSVRVKNTEAFF	TGTGCCTGGAGTGTACGGGTCAAGAACACTGAAGCTTTCTTT
TRBJ2-7	TRBV30	TRBD2	CAWSAGLAGGAYEQYF	TGTGCCTGGAGTGCGGGACTAGCGGGAGGGGCCTACGAGCAGTACTTC
TRBJ2-7	TRBV30	.	CAWSVLTYEQYF	TGTGCCTGGAGTGTACTAACCTACGAGCAGTACTTC
TRBJ1-1	TRBV6-1	.	CASSEALTGGTEAFF	TGTGCCAGCAGTGAAGCGCTTACAGGTGGTACTGAAGCTTTCTTT
TRBJ1-4	TRBV30	.	CAWGLGATTNEKLFF	TGTGCCTGGGGACTGGGGGCGACCACTAATGAAAAACTGTTTTTT
TRBJ2-5	TRBV4-1	TRBD2	CASSQVGGGGEQYF	TGCGCCAGCAGCCAAGTGGGTGGGGGAGGGGAGCAGTACTTC
TRBJ1-1	TRBV5-1	TRBD1	CASSPGTGMNTEAFF	TGCGCCAGCAGCCCGGGGACAGGGATGAACACTGAAGCTTTCTTT
TRBJ1-2	TRBV18	.	CASSLDRARSYTF	TGTGCCAGCTCACTCGACAGAGCACGGAGCTACACCTTC
TRBJ1-1	TRBV6-5	.	CASSYQGNTEAFF	TGTGCCAGCAGTTACCAGGGTAACACTGAAGCTTTCTTT
TRBJ1-2	TRBV29-1	.	CSASPLAGGYTF	TGCAGCGCCTCCCCCCTAGCGGGCGGCTACACCTTC
TRBJ2-3	TRBV4-3	.	CASSQLGGDTQYF	TGCGCCAGCAGCCAACTGGGGGGTGATACGCAGTATTTT
TRBJ1-1	TRBV18	.	CASSPREDGTEAFF	TGTGCCAGCTCACCCCGCGAGGATGGCACTGAAGCTTTCTTT
TRBJ1-1	TRBV7-2	.	CASSSVGRNTEAFF	TGTGCCAGCAGCTCAGTGGGGCGGAACACTGAAGCTTTCTTT
TRBJ2-7	TRBV28	.	CASRVFQGLGYEQYF	TGTGCCAGCAGAGTATTCCAGGGTCTTGGCTACGAGCAGTACTTC
TRBJ1-4	TRBV6-5	.	CASSFAGGTNEKLFF	TGTGCCAGCAGTTTCGCGGGGGGAACTAATGAAAAACTGTTTTTT
TRBJ1-2	TRBV19	.	CASSPGTGSYGYTF	TGTGCCAGTAGTCCGGGTACCGGTAGCTATGGCTACACCTTC
TRBJ2-7	TRBV18	TRBD1	CASSPPGTGSSYEQYF	TGTGCCAGCTCACCACCCGGGACAGGGAGCTCCTACGAGCAGTACTTC
TRBJ1-1	TRBV28	TRBD1	CASRFQTGLTEAFF	TGTGCCAGCAGATTCCAGACAGGGCTCACTGAAGCTTTCTTT
TRBJ1-6	TRBV6-4	.	CASSESGNSPLHF	TGTGCCAGCAGTGAATCCGGGAATTCACCCCTCCACTTT
TRBJ2-2	TRBV30	TRBD2	CAWSASGANTGELFF	TGTGCCTGGAGCGCTAGCGGGGCGAACACCGGGGAGCTGTTTTTT
TRBJ1-1	TRBV21-1	.	CARRDRRNTEAFF	TGTGCCAGACGGGACAGGAGGAACACTGAAGCTTTCTTT
TRBJ1-4	TRBV19	.	CASSNLAGSTNEKLFF	TGTGCCAGTAGTAATCTTGCGGGTTCAACTAATGAAAAACTGTTTTTT
TRBJ2-7	TRBV7-2	.	CASSPRRDADEQYF	TGTGCCAGCAGCCCCCGGCGGGACGCAGACGAGCAGTACTTC
TRBJ2-7	TRBV29-1	.	CSVEQRGQIPYEQYF	TGCAGCGTTGAACAGCGAGGGCAGATTCCCTACGAGCAGTACTTC
TRBJ2-7	TRBV27	TRBD2	CASRVSGSLDEQYF	TGTGCCAGCCGCGTAAGCGGGAGTCTCGACGAGCAGTACTTC
TRBJ1-1	TRBV7-2	.	CASSLVGDTEAFF	TGTGCCAGCAGCTTAGTGGGCGACACTGAAGCTTTCTTT